This paragraph covers one T cell receptor beta chain sequence. These data are taken from a study of blood T cell repertoires in COVID-19. Study-level background: Donors in the United States, Italy and Spain gave samples during acute or convalescent COVID-19.

TCRdb's copy holds only in-frame clones and misses some; the assay was immunoSEQ multiplex PCR. This table has over 130,000 clones, about four fifths appearing once. The V and J ends lost 2 bases and 6 bases, in that order; junction bases with no gene match: 10. Per germline, CDR1 SGHRS and CDR2 YFSETQ. CDR3 size: 17 residues. The clonotype originates from a woman between 50 and 59 years old with acute COVID-19. Material for sequencing was PBMCs or T cells enriched from blood (not recorded which). This rearrangement joins TRBV5-1 to TRBJ2-2; 10 nucleotides align to TRBD1. CDR3 DNA sequence: TGCGCCAGCAGCTTCCGGGACAGGGGAAGTAGCGCCGGGGAGCTGTTTTTT. It is translated as CASSFRDRGSSAGELFF.